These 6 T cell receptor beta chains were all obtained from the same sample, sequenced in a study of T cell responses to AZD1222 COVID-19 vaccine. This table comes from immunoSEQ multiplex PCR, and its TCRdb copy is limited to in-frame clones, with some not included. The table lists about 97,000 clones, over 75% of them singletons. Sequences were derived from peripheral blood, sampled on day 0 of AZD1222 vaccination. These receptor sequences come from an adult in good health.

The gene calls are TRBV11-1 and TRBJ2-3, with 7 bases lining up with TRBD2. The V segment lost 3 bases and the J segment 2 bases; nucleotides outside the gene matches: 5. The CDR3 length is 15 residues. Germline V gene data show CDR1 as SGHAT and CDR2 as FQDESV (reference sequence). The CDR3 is CASSFPGGITDTQYF. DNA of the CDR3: TGTGCCAGCAGCTTCCCCGGGGGGATCACAGATACGCAGTATTTT.

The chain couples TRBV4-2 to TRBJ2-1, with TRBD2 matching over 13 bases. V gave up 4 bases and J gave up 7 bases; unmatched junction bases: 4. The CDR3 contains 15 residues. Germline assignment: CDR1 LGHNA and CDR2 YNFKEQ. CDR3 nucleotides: TGTGCCAGCAGCCTGCGGACTAGCGGGGGAAATGAGCAGTTCTTC. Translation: CASSLRTSGGNEQFF.

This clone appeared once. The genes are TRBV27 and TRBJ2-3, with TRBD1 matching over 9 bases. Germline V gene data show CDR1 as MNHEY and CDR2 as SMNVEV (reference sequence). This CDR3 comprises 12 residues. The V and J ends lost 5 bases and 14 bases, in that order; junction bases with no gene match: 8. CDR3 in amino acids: CASSTRDRAWYF. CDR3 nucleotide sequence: TGTGCCAGCAGTACCCGGGACAGGGCGTGGTATTTT.

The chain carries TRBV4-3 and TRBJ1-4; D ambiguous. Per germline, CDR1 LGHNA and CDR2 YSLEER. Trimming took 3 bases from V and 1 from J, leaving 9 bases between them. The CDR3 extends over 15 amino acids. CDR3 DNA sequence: TGCGCCAGCAGCCAGGGGTGGAGAACTAATGAAAAACTGTTTTTT. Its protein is CASSQGWRTNEKLFF.

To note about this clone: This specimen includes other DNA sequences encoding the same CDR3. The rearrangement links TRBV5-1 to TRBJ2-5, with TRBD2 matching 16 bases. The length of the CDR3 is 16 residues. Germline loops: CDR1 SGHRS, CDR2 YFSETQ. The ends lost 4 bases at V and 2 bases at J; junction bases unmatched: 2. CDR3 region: CASSPGLAGGQETQYF. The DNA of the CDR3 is TGCGCCAGCAGCCCGGGACTAGCGGGGGGGCAAGAGACCCAGTACTTC.

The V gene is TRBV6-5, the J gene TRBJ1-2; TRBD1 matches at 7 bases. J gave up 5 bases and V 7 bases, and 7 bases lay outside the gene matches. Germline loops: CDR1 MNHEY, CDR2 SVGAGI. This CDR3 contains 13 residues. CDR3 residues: CASTATGKYGYTF. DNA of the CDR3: TGTGCCAGCACCGCGACAGGGAAATATGGCTACACCTTC.